These T cell receptor beta chains were read from a single sample in a study of post-analysis software for immune sequencing data. TCRdb fed the PCR reads into MiXCR, producing one record per CDR3 protein. The table records 700,000 to 900,000 distinct CDR3 sequences, 46% of them present only once. Source material: blood. The origin of the receptors is a girl aged 10 to 17 with multiple sclerosis. Both conserved end residues are part of each CDR3. The order of the fields is J gene, V gene, D gene, clone size, CDR3 DNA, CDR3 protein. The D gene is left open where the match is weak. Clone size is stated in some rows and not others, as once, few, many or a class when expanded.

J gene: TRBJ2-4
V gene: TRBV6-1
D gene: .
clone size: few
CDR3 DNA: TGTGCCAGCAGTCCCGGGACCGTCTTACGGGAAAACATTCAGTACTTC
CDR3 protein: CASSPGTVLRENIQYF

J gene: TRBJ2-5
V gene: TRBV20-1
D gene: TRBD2
clone size: few
CDR3 DNA: TGCAGTGCTGGTAGCGGGTCCCAAGAGACCCAGTACTTC
CDR3 protein: CSAGSGSQETQYF

J gene: TRBJ2-5
V gene: TRBV29-1
D gene: .
clone size: .
CDR3 DNA: TGCAGCGTTAGAATAGGGTGGTTGGAAGAGACCCAGTACTTC
CDR3 protein: CSVRIGWLEETQYF

J gene: TRBJ1-1
V gene: TRBV25-1
D gene: .
clone size: few
CDR3 DNA: TGTGCCAGCAGTGCCTGGGGGACCAAGGGCACTGAAGCTTTCTTT
CDR3 protein: CASSAWGTKGTEAFF

J gene: TRBJ1-5
V gene: TRBV28
D gene: TRBD1
clone size: few
CDR3 DNA: TGTGCCAGCAGGGTTACGGGGGGAGGGGGCTTTGGCAATCAGCCCCAGCATTTT
CDR3 protein: CASRVTGGGGFGNQPQHF

J gene: TRBJ2-7
V gene: TRBV11-1
D gene: .
clone size: few
CDR3 DNA: TGTGCCAGCAGTTTACAGGGGACTAGGAACCACGAGCAGTACTTC
CDR3 protein: CASSLQGTRNHEQYF

J gene: TRBJ2-5
V gene: TRBV20-1
D gene: .
clone size: .
CDR3 DNA: TGCAGTGCTAGACCTTTATTAGCAGGCCAAGAGACCCAGTACTTC
CDR3 protein: CSARPLLAGQETQYF

J gene: TRBJ2-3
V gene: TRBV7-2
D gene: TRBD2
clone size: .
CDR3 DNA: TGTGCCAGCAGCCAGCGGCCTAGCGGGATTGCAGATACGCAGTATTTT
CDR3 protein: CASSQRPSGIADTQYF

J gene: TRBJ2-5
V gene: TRBV4-1
D gene: TRBD2
clone size: few
CDR3 DNA: TGCGCCAGCAGCCGAGAGGCGCTAGCGGGAGTCGGAGAGACCCAGTACTTC
CDR3 protein: CASSREALAGVGETQYF

J gene: TRBJ1-1
V gene: TRBV2
D gene: .
clone size: .
CDR3 DNA: TGTGCCAGCAGCCTATCCCCTGAAGCTTTCTTT
CDR3 protein: CASSLSPEAFF

J gene: TRBJ2-7
V gene: TRBV10-3
D gene: .
clone size: many
CDR3 DNA: TGTGCCATCAGTGAGTCGGTAGGGAACGAGCAGTACTTC
CDR3 protein: CAISESVGNEQYF

J gene: TRBJ1-5
V gene: TRBV27
D gene: .
clone size: few
CDR3 DNA: TGTGCCAGCAGTTTAAGGGGTGGCAATCAGCCCCAGCATTTT
CDR3 protein: CASSLRGGNQPQHF

J gene: TRBJ2-5
V gene: TRBV20-1
D gene: .
clone size: .
CDR3 DNA: TGCAGTGCTACACAGGGTTGGGGAGAGACCCAGTACTTC
CDR3 protein: CSATQGWGETQYF

J gene: TRBJ1-5
V gene: TRBV9
D gene: TRBD1
clone size: .
CDR3 DNA: TGTGCCAGCACCGTGGGTACAGGGGACGGGCAGCCCCAGCATTTT
CDR3 protein: CASTVGTGDGQPQHF

J gene: TRBJ2-1
V gene: TRBV6-4
D gene: TRBD2
clone size: few
CDR3 DNA: TGTGCCAGCAGTGACTCACTAGCGGCCTACAATGAGCAGTTCTTC
CDR3 protein: CASSDSLAAYNEQFF

J gene: TRBJ2-7
V gene: TRBV20-1
D gene: .
clone size: .
CDR3 DNA: TGCAGTGCTAGAGCTAGCGCGGACGAGCAGTACTTC
CDR3 protein: CSARASADEQYF

J gene: TRBJ2-3
V gene: TRBV7-2
D gene: TRBD2
clone size: .
CDR3 DNA: TGTGCCAGCAGCTTTGGGACTAGCGGGATCACAGATACGCAGTATTTT
CDR3 protein: CASSFGTSGITDTQYF

J gene: TRBJ1-1
V gene: TRBV29-1
D gene: .
clone size: .
CDR3 DNA: TGCAGCGTTACCGGGACCGCCTCGGACATGAACACTGAAGCTTTCTTT
CDR3 protein: CSVTGTASDMNTEAFF

J gene: TRBJ2-5
V gene: TRBV6-5
D gene: .
clone size: .
CDR3 DNA: TGTGCCAGCAGTTGGACAGCCCAAGAGACCCAGTACTTC
CDR3 protein: CASSWTAQETQYF

J gene: TRBJ1-5
V gene: TRBV12-3/TRBV12-4
D gene: .
clone size: few
CDR3 DNA: TGTGCCAGCAGTTCAGGCAGCCAGCCCCAGCATTTT
CDR3 protein: CASSSGSQPQHF

J gene: TRBJ2-5
V gene: TRBV6-5
D gene: .
clone size: .
CDR3 DNA: TGTGCCAGCAGTTACCCCCCGGGGCCGCCCCAAGAGACCCAGTACTTC
CDR3 protein: CASSYPPGPPQETQYF

J gene: TRBJ2-4
V gene: TRBV20-1
D gene: .
clone size: few
CDR3 DNA: TGCAGTGCTAGAGATGCAGGGGCCAAAAACATTCAGTACTTC
CDR3 protein: CSARDAGAKNIQYF

J gene: TRBJ2-1
V gene: TRBV20-1
D gene: TRBD2
clone size: few
CDR3 DNA: TGCAGTGCTAATTCCGGGACTAGCGGATACAATGAGCAGTTCTTC
CDR3 protein: CSANSGTSGYNEQFF

J gene: TRBJ2-1
V gene: TRBV24-1
D gene: .
clone size: once
CDR3 DNA: TGTGCCACCAGTGATCCCTTCGGGCGGGACAACCATGAGCAGTTCTTC
CDR3 protein: CATSDPFGRDNHEQFF

J gene: TRBJ2-7
V gene: TRBV28
D gene: .
clone size: .
CDR3 DNA: TGTGCCAGCGGCCGCAGGGAGGACGAGCAGTACTTC
CDR3 protein: CASGRREDEQYF

J gene: TRBJ2-1
V gene: TRBV6-6
D gene: TRBD2
clone size: few
CDR3 DNA: TGTGCCAGCAGCCCACTCGGGAGCGGGAGTGACAATGAGCAGTTCTTC
CDR3 protein: CASSPLGSGSDNEQFF

J gene: TRBJ2-7
V gene: TRBV29-1
D gene: TRBD1
clone size: .
CDR3 DNA: TGCAGCGTTTTCGATACAGGGGGAAGCCACGAGCAGTACTTC
CDR3 protein: CSVFDTGGSHEQYF

J gene: TRBJ1-5
V gene: TRBV28
D gene: TRBD1
clone size: .
CDR3 DNA: TGTGCCAGCAGACAGCCGGGACAGGCGAATTTTAAGCCCCAGCATTTT
CDR3 protein: CASRQPGQANFKPQHF

J gene: TRBJ2-1
V gene: TRBV29-1
D gene: .
clone size: few
CDR3 DNA: TGCAGCGTTGATAGTAGGGGGGCCGCTGGGTACAATGAGCAGTTCTTC
CDR3 protein: CSVDSRGAAGYNEQFF

J gene: TRBJ2-3
V gene: TRBV4-2
D gene: .
clone size: few
CDR3 DNA: TGTGCCAGCAGCCAAGGGGCAGGGACAAGCACAGATACGCAGTATTTT
CDR3 protein: CASSQGAGTSTDTQYF

J gene: TRBJ2-5
V gene: TRBV4-3
D gene: TRBD1
clone size: few
CDR3 DNA: TGCGCCAGCAGCCAAGAGGGACCCGGGACAGGCCAAGAGACCCAGTACTTC
CDR3 protein: CASSQEGPGTGQETQYF

J gene: TRBJ2-5
V gene: TRBV6-1
D gene: TRBD1
clone size: .
CDR3 DNA: TGTGCCAGCAGCGGACTTCGTTGGACAGGGTCTGTAGAGACCCAGTACTTC
CDR3 protein: CASSGLRWTGSVETQYF

J gene: TRBJ2-7
V gene: TRBV4-2
D gene: TRBD2
clone size: .
CDR3 DNA: TGTGCCAGCAGCCAAGTGGGGACTAGGGACTACGAGCAGTACTTC
CDR3 protein: CASSQVGTRDYEQYF

J gene: TRBJ2-3
V gene: TRBV20-1
D gene: TRBD2
clone size: .
CDR3 DNA: TGCAGTGCTAGAGGGGGGGCTAGCGGGACTCGCACAGATACGCAGTATTTT
CDR3 protein: CSARGGASGTRTDTQYF

J gene: TRBJ2-4
V gene: TRBV20-1
D gene: TRBD1
clone size: few
CDR3 DNA: TGCAGTGCACGAGGGACAGTTCTAGCCAAAAACATTCAGTACTTC
CDR3 protein: CSARGTVLAKNIQYF

J gene: TRBJ2-7
V gene: TRBV3-1
D gene: .
clone size: few
CDR3 DNA: TGTGCCAGCAGCCAAGACAGATTCTCCTACGAGCAGTACTTC
CDR3 protein: CASSQDRFSYEQYF

J gene: TRBJ2-1
V gene: TRBV5-1
D gene: TRBD2
clone size: .
CDR3 DNA: TGCGCCAGCAGCGAGGGCACTAGCGGGGTTTACAATGAGCAGTTCTTC
CDR3 protein: CASSEGTSGVYNEQFF

J gene: TRBJ1-4
V gene: TRBV7-9
D gene: TRBD1
clone size: few
CDR3 DNA: TGTGCCAGCAGCTCGGGACAGTACGAAGAAAAACTGTTTTTT
CDR3 protein: CASSSGQYEEKLFF

J gene: TRBJ2-5
V gene: TRBV20-1
D gene: .
clone size: few
CDR3 DNA: TGCAGTGCTAGAGATCCTTCGGACTACGGTCAAGAGACCCAGTACTTC
CDR3 protein: CSARDPSDYGQETQYF

J gene: TRBJ1-6
V gene: TRBV5-1
D gene: .
clone size: few
CDR3 DNA: TGCGCCAGCAGCCTACAGCCCGATAATTCACCCCTCCACTTT
CDR3 protein: CASSLQPDNSPLHF

J gene: TRBJ2-7
V gene: TRBV29-1
D gene: TRBD2
clone size: few
CDR3 DNA: TGCAGCGTTACGACTAGCGGGAGAGACGAGCAGTACTTC
CDR3 protein: CSVTTSGRDEQYF

J gene: TRBJ2-7
V gene: TRBV20-1
D gene: .
clone size: few
CDR3 DNA: TGCAGTGCTAGGGGGGTGGGGGCCTACGAGCAGTACTTC
CDR3 protein: CSARGVGAYEQYF

J gene: TRBJ1-2
V gene: TRBV27
D gene: TRBD1
clone size: .
CDR3 DNA: TGTGCCAGCAGTTGGACCGGGACAGCCTTAGAGGGCTACACCTTC
CDR3 protein: CASSWTGTALEGYTF

J gene: TRBJ2-7
V gene: TRBV20-1
D gene: .
clone size: few
CDR3 DNA: TGCAGTGCTAGAGATCCCGCTAGCGTGAGCTCCTACGAGCAGTACTTC
CDR3 protein: CSARDPASVSSYEQYF

J gene: TRBJ2-5
V gene: TRBV13
D gene: .
clone size: .
CDR3 DNA: TGTGCCAGCGATAAACTAAGGGCTTCCCAAGAGACCCAGTACTTC
CDR3 protein: CASDKLRASQETQYF

J gene: TRBJ2-5
V gene: TRBV20-1
D gene: TRBD2
clone size: .
CDR3 DNA: TGCAGTGCTTCCCGACTAGCGGGAGTTCCTGAGACCCAGTACTTC
CDR3 protein: CSASRLAGVPETQYF